The next 14 T cell receptor beta chains were all read from a single sample in a study of T cells after yellow fever vaccination. MiXCR, run by TCRdb on the 5' RACE reads, gives a single entry per CDR3 protein. Seen here are 150,000 to 200,000 distinct CDR3 sequences, approximately 6.2% observed once, and the top ten hold about 2.8%. Sample: CD4+ T cells sorted from PBMCs, taken on the day of the first yellow fever vaccination. The receptor set was obtained from a man younger than 30 who received the YFV17D yellow fever vaccine.

The gene calls are TRBV27 and TRBJ1-6, with unresolved D. Trimming took off 3 bases at V and 7 bases at J, with 16 bases between the two ends. The CDR3 totals 16 residues. The germline CDR1 and CDR2 sequences are MNHEY and SMNVEV (reference sequence). The DNA for the CDR3 is TGTGCCAGCAGTTTGATCCTGACAAGACCCAATTCACCCCTCCACTTT. Translated, it gives CASSLILTRPNSPLHF.

This chain links TRBV20-1 with TRBJ2-5, with D perhaps given as TRBD1 or TRBD2 (6 bases each). Between the trimmed V and J ends, which lost 6 bases and 4 bases, there was a span of 21 bases. This CDR3 region has 15 residues. In germline, CDR1 is DFQATT, CDR2 SNEGSKA (reference sequence). The CDR3: CSAKNSRGPGETQYF. The CDR3 nucleotides read TGCAGTGCAAAAAATAGCCGGGGGCCGGGAGAGACCCAGTACTTC.

CDR3 nucleotides: TGCGCCAGCAGCCAAGCCAGGGCGCGAGAGACCCAGTACTTC. Translated: CASSQARARETQYF. The chain is built from TRBV4-1 and TRBJ2-5, with a weak D call TRBD1 (5 bases). The V end lost 1 base, the J end lost 4 bases, and 10 bases lay between the germline ends. There are 14 residues in the CDR3. CDR1 and CDR2 from the germline V gene are MGHRA and YSYEKL.

This clonotype has more than one count but fewer than ten. V usage is TRBV7-2 and J usage is TRBJ2-5; D may be TRBD1 or TRBD2 (6 bases each). V was cut by 2 bases and J by 4 bases, with 20 bases left in between. The CDR3 contains 17 residues. The V gene's germline CDR1 is SGHTA and CDR2 FQGNSA. The CDR3 here is CASSLSSRLGGGETQYF. The CDR3 region has the DNA TGTGCCAGCAGCTTAAGTAGCCGCCTCGGGGGCGGAGAGACCCAGTACTTC.

This clonotype was seen only a few times. The gene calls are TRBV7-9 and TRBJ2-3, with 7 nucleotides matching TRBD2. After removal of 10 bases from V and 0 bases from J, the junction contained 10 bases not matched to a gene. The germline V gene encodes CDR1 SEHNR and CDR2 FQNEAQ (reference sequence). The CDR3 has 15 residues. CDR3 nucleotide sequence: TGTGCCATTGCGGGGGAGCCCTTTAGCACAGATACGCAGTATTTT. The encoded protein is CAIAGEPFSTDTQYF. The full variable domain, in which reference TRBV7-9 and TRBJ2-3 provide the parts outside the CDR3, is DTGVSQNPRHKITKRGQNVTFRCDPISEHNRLYWYRQTLGQGPEFLTYFQNEAQLEKSRLLSDRFSAERPKGSFSTLEIQRTEQGDSAMYLCAIAGEPFSTDTQYFGPGTRLTVL.

This clonotype was detected many times. The chain carries TRBV6-5 and TRBJ1-3; D ambiguous. Germline assignment: CDR1 MNHEY and CDR2 SVGAGI. This CDR3 has 15 residues. The V end was cut by 0 bases, the J end by 4 bases, with 10 bases between. CDR3: CASSYSAGIGNTIYF. In nucleotides, the CDR3 is TGTGCCAGCAGTTACTCGGCAGGCATCGGAAACACCATATATTTT.

This clonotype was seen ten or more times. The rearrangement uses TRBV4-1 and TRBJ2-5; tentative D call: TRBD2 (6 bases). The CDR3 loop spans 15 amino acids. Germline loops: CDR1 MGHRA, CDR2 YSYEKL. V was clipped by 1 base and J by 4 bases, with 13 bases between them. The CDR3 spells CASSQGRIGGETQYF. The CDR3 region has the DNA TGCGCCAGCAGCCAAGGAAGGATCGGGGGAGAGACCCAGTACTTC.

This clonotype has at least ten counts. The V call is TRBV18, the J call TRBJ2-1, with 8 bases identical to TRBD1. The CDR3 runs 14 residues. J lost 7 bases, V lost 5 bases, and 7 bases had no gene match. Per germline, CDR1 KGHSH and CDR2 LQKENI. Here the CDR3 DNA reads TGTGCCAGCTCATCAAGACAGGGGATTAATGAGCAGTTCTTC. Protein product: CASSSRQGINEQFF.

As for this clonotype: This may be a read error: a much more frequent sequence differs by one nucleotide. This rearrangement joins TRBV5-1 to TRBJ2-2; D gene ambiguous. This CDR3 has 16 residues. CDR1 SGHRS and CDR2 YFSETQ come from the germline V gene. CDR3 residues: CVSSPLTGINTGELFF. DNA of the CDR3: TGCGTCAGCAGCCCCCTAACCGGCATCAACACCGGGGAGCTGTTTTTT.

This clonotype was recorded at least ten times. This sequence joins TRBV4-3 and TRBJ1-6; TRBD1 agrees at 11 bases. The length of the CDR3 is 17 residues. Germline CDR1 is LGHNA and CDR2 is YSLEER. Trimming at V came to 4 bases and at J to 9 bases, leaving 11 bases not matched to a gene. The CDR3 DNA is TGCGCCAGCAGCCTACAAAGCGGACAGGGGGCTAGTTCACCCCTCCACTTT. This encodes CASSLQSGQGASSPLHF.

This clonotype was detected only a few times. This chain joins TRBV4-1 and TRBJ1-2; TRBD1 is a possible D gene (6 bases). CDR1 is MGHRA and CDR2 is YSYEKL in the germline V gene. The CDR3 covers 15 residues. The V end was cut by 0 bases, the J end by 8 bases, with 16 bases between. The CDR3 spells CASSQETAQGEGYTF. Here the CDR3 DNA reads TGCGCCAGCAGCCAAGAGACGGCACAGGGTGAAGGCTACACCTTC.

V gene TRBV5-1 combines with J gene TRBJ1-1, with TRBD1 as a possible D gene (6 bases). Trimming stripped 4 bases from V and 1 base from J, with 14 bases between. The germline V gene encodes CDR1 SGHRS and CDR2 YFSETQ. The CDR3 consists of 15 residues. The CDR3 DNA follows: TGCGCCAGCAGCGGGGGAGGACAGACGAACACTGAAGCTTTCTTT. Its translation is CASSGGGQTNTEAFF.

The chain is built from TRBV5-1 and TRBJ2-3, with D tentatively TRBD1 (5 bases). The CDR3 covers 15 residues. V shed 5 bases and J shed 6 bases, with 19 bases lying between them. The germline V gene has CDR1 SGHRS and CDR2 YFSETQ. The CDR3 DNA follows: TGCGCCAGCAGGTCCAGGGATCGGCTAGGGGATACGCAGTATTTT. It specifies CASRSRDRLGDTQYF.

The chain couples TRBV5-1 to TRBJ2-2, with 8 bases identical to TRBD2. V lost 2 bases and J lost 8; bases outside the gene matches: 5. Germline assignment: CDR1 SGHRS and CDR2 YFSETQ. The CDR3 has 14 residues. The CDR3 DNA reads as TGCGCCAGCAGCTTTATAGCGGGGACTGGGGAGCTGTTTTTT. Translated, it gives CASSFIAGTGELFF. The variable domain in full, with the rest retrieved from reference TRBV5-1 and TRBJ2-2, is KAGVTQTPRYLIKTRGQQVTLSCSPISGHRSVSWYQQTPGQGLQFLFEYFSETQRNKGNFPGRFSGRQFSNSRSEMNVSTLELGDSALYLCASSFIAGTGELFFGEGSRLTVL.